The rows below give T cell receptor beta chains drawn from one sample of a study of OX40 agonist ivuxolimab in advanced cancers. The method was immunoSEQ multiplex PCR; TCRdb's version includes in-frame clones alone and lacks a portion of them. The sample records fewer than 65,000 clones, around 87% being singletons. The specimen comprised CD4+ or CD8+ T cells sorted from blood, sampled in a trial of the OX40 agonist ivuxolimab. These receptors were collected from an adult with an advanced solid tumor such as melanoma, head and neck, liver or kidney cancer. Each CDR3 is given with its conserved first and last residue. A D gene is named only where the DNA matches it firmly. The listing skips clone size in some rows; elsewhere it reads once, few, many or a size class.

j_call clone_size v_call d_call cdr3_nt cdr3_aa
TRBJ2-3 once TRBV13 . TGTGCCAGCAGCTTAGTGGATACGCAGTATTTT CASSLVDTQYF
TRBJ2-7 . TRBV18 . TGTGCCAGCTCAGACCCGGGACGGCCACCCTACGAGCAGTACTTC CASSDPGRPPYEQYF
TRBJ2-2 . TRBV6-5 . TGTGCCAGCAGTCGAGCGGCGGGGCTGACCGGGGAGCTGTTTTTT CASSRAAGLTGELFF
TRBJ1-1 . TRBV5-1 TRBD1 TGCGCCAGCAGCATAAGACAGGGCGAAGCTTTCTTT CASSIRQGEAFF
TRBJ1-2 few TRBV2 . TGTGCCAGCAGGGGGGAGGGGAACTATGGCTACACCTTC CASRGEGNYGYTF
TRBJ2-3 . TRBV5-6 . TGTGCCAGCAGCTTTGTTGGCGGGGTTGTAGATACGCAGTATTTT CASSFVGGVVDTQYF
TRBJ1-4 . TRBV5-1 TRBD1 TGCGCCAGCAGCTCCGCCGGGACAGCGAATGAAAAACTGTTTTTT CASSSAGTANEKLFF
TRBJ1-4 . TRBV15 TRBD1 TGTGCCACCAGCAGACGGTGGACAGGATATAATGAAAAACTGTTTTTT CATSRRWTGYNEKLFF
TRBJ2-7 . TRBV15 . TGTGCCACCAGCCGCGACCCTGGGAATTACGAGCAGTACTTC CATSRDPGNYEQYF
TRBJ2-4 . TRBV7-9 . TGTGCCAGCAGTCCTCGTTACAGGGTCGCCCAGAACATTCAGTACTTC CASSPRYRVAQNIQYF
TRBJ1-3 . TRBV6-4 . TGTGCCAGCAGTGCCTCGACAGCTGGAAACACCATATATTTT CASSASTAGNTIYF
TRBJ2-1 . TRBV7-2 . TGTGCCAGCAGCTTAGTTACGGGTCCGTACAATGAGCAGTTCTTC CASSLVTGPYNEQFF
TRBJ1-4 few TRBV28 . TGTGCCAGCAGTTTACCAGGACTTGCCGAAAAACTGTTTTTT CASSLPGLAEKLFF
TRBJ1-3 . TRBV10-3 . TGTGCCATCAAGGACAGCTCTGGAAACACCATATATTTT CAIKDSSGNTIYF
TRBJ2-2 . TRBV28 . TGTGCCAGCACCGTCCCGGGACACGTCGGCACCGGGGAGCTGTTTTTT CASTVPGHVGTGELFF
TRBJ1-2 . TRBV7-8 TRBD1 TGTGCCAACAGCTTTCTAACGACAGGGGGGTCCTATGGCTACACCTTC CANSFLTTGGSYGYTF
TRBJ2-7 . TRBV29-1 . TGCAGCGTTTCCGACGGGAGTGTTAGGGCGGGTTACGAGCAGTACTTC CSVSDGSVRAGYEQYF
TRBJ2-1 . TRBV14 . TGTGCCAGCAGCCAGCCGACAGTCTCCTACAATGAGCAGTTCTTC CASSQPTVSYNEQFF
TRBJ2-7 . TRBV4-1 TRBD1 TGCGCCAGCAGCCGAGGCGGGACAGGTGGTTACGAGCAGTACTTC CASSRGGTGGYEQYF
TRBJ2-7 . TRBV19 TRBD2 TGTGCCAGTAAGAGGACTAGCGGGGGGGACTCCTACGAGCAGTACTTC CASKRTSGGDSYEQYF
TRBJ2-5 once TRBV6-5 TRBD2 TGTGCCAGCAGTCACCTAGCGGCGCAAGAGACCCAGTACTTC CASSHLAAQETQYF
TRBJ1-1 . TRBV18 . TGTGCCAGCTCACCACGCCCTGGTGTTTACACTGAAGCTTTCTTT CASSPRPGVYTEAFF
TRBJ1-5 few TRBV7-8 . TGTGCCAGCAGCTTAGAGCGGAGTCAGCCCCAGCATTTT CASSLERSQPQHF
TRBJ1-1 . TRBV28 TRBD1 TGTGCCAGCAGTTTAACACGATACAGGGGCACTGAAGCTTTCTTT CASSLTRYRGTEAFF
TRBJ2-7 . TRBV7-2 . TGTGCCAGCAGCTTAGTGGCGAGGGTGGGATACGAGCAGTACTTC CASSLVARVGYEQYF
TRBJ1-1 . TRBV19 . TGTGCCAGTAGTATAGGGACGAATATCGTGGCTGAAGCTTTCTTT CASSIGTNIVAEAFF
TRBJ1-2 . TRBV7-9 . TGTGCCAGCAGCCTACTAGGAAGGGGGGACTATGGCTACACCTTC CASSLLGRGDYGYTF
TRBJ2-7 once TRBV6-6 . TGTGCCAGCAGTTACTTACACTCCTACGAGCAGTACTTC CASSYLHSYEQYF
TRBJ1-1 once TRBV5-1 . TGCGCCAGCAGCTTGTTTGGGACATCGAACACTGAAGCTTTCTTT CASSLFGTSNTEAFF
TRBJ2-7 . TRBV6-5 TRBD2 TGTGCCAGCAGTTACCTAGCGGGAGAGGGATACGAGCAGTACTTC CASSYLAGEGYEQYF
TRBJ2-1 . TRBV5-1 TRBD2 TGCGCCAGCAGCTTAACTAGCGGGACCAATGAGCAGTTCTTC CASSLTSGTNEQFF
TRBJ2-7 . TRBV5-6 . TGTGCCAGCAGCTTAGGTAGCTCCTACGAGCAGTACTTC CASSLGSSYEQYF
TRBJ2-7 . TRBV23-1 . TGCGCCAGCAGTCAACCTGACAGTCAGAACAACTCCTACGAGCAGTACTTC CASSQPDSQNNSYEQYF
TRBJ1-1 few TRBV11-3 TRBD1 TGTGCCAGCAGTCGACAGGGGATGAACACTGAAGCTTTCTTT CASSRQGMNTEAFF
TRBJ1-5 once TRBV5-1 . TGCGCCAGCAGCTTGTCGGGGGAGAATCAGCCCCAGCATTTT CASSLSGENQPQHF
TRBJ2-3 . TRBV9 . TGTGCCAGCAGCGTCAACATTGACACAGATACGCAGTATTTT CASSVNIDTDTQYF
TRBJ2-5 . TRBV6-6 TRBD2 TGTGCCAGCAGTTACTCGGCTAGCGGAGGCCAAGAGACCCAGTACTTC CASSYSASGGQETQYF
TRBJ1-1 . TRBV6-6 TRBD1 TGTGCCAGCAGTTACTCGACAGGGGGGAGAGCTTTCTTT CASSYSTGGRAFF
TRBJ2-1 . TRBV9 . TGTGCCAGCAGCAATCTTTTAACTTACAATGAGCAGTTCTTC CASSNLLTYNEQFF
TRBJ1-2 . TRBV6-5 . TGTGCCAGCAGTTACTCGTCCTATGGCTACACCTTC CASSYSSYGYTF
TRBJ2-1 few TRBV5-5 . TGTGCCAGCAGCTTGTACAATGAGCAGTTCTTC CASSLYNEQFF
TRBJ2-3 . TRBV18 TRBD2 TGTGCCAGCTCACCCAGCCTAGCGGAATTAGATACGCAGTATTTT CASSPSLAELDTQYF
TRBJ1-2 . TRBV5-4 TRBD1 TGTGCCAGCGGGGCACCCGACAGGGATGGCTACACCTTC CASGAPDRDGYTF
TRBJ1-2 . TRBV5-1 . TGCGCCAGCAGCTTAGACACGTTATATGGCTACACCTTC CASSLDTLYGYTF
TRBJ2-5 . TRBV9 . TGTGCCAGCAGCGTAGGCGGGTCAGGAGGAGAGACCCAGTACTTC CASSVGGSGGETQYF
TRBJ2-7 . TRBV11-2 . TGTGCCAGCAGCTCTAGCGAGGGTCGGGGGCAGTACTTC CASSSSEGRGQYF
TRBJ1-1 . TRBV5-4 . TGTGCCGTTAGAGGGACCCAGAACACTGAAGCTTTCTTT CAVRGTQNTEAFF
TRBJ2-1 . TRBV2 . TGTGCCAGCAGTGAAGGTGGAGGACTCCCGTTCTTC CASSEGGGLPFF
TRBJ2-3 . TRBV11-2 . TGTGCCAGCAGCTTGGGATTGGAGGATACGCAGTATTTT CASSLGLEDTQYF
TRBJ2-3 . TRBV11-3 . TGTGCCAGCAGCCCGGGGGAACCCACAGATACGCAGTATTTT CASSPGEPTDTQYF
TRBJ2-7 . TRBV4-1 . TGCGCCAGCAGCCAAGCAGCTAGCTACGAGCAGTACTTC CASSQAASYEQYF
TRBJ1-4 . TRBV18 . TGTGCCAGCTCACCAGGGGCGGATGAAAAACTGTTTTTT CASSPGADEKLFF
TRBJ2-1 . TRBV10-1 . TGCGCCAGCAGTGACCGTCGTTCTACCTACAATGAGCAGTTCTTC CASSDRRSTYNEQFF
TRBJ1-4 . TRBV7-9 TRBD1 TGTGCCAGCAGCTCCCGACAGGGCGTAAGTGAAAAACTGTTTTTT CASSSRQGVSEKLFF
TRBJ2-4 . TRBV2 . TGTGCCAGCAGTGAGGGAGGAAACATTCAGTACTTC CASSEGGNIQYF
TRBJ2-5 . TRBV5-1 . TGCGCCAGCAGCTTCAATCGTTTGGGAAGTAGAGAGACCCAGTACTTC CASSFNRLGSRETQYF
TRBJ1-1 . TRBV7-9 TRBD1 TGTGCCAGCAGCGGACAGGGGGTAAGAGCTTTCTTT CASSGQGVRAFF
TRBJ2-7 . TRBV5-1 TRBD1 TGCGCCAGCAGCTGGGGGGACAGGGCAATAGGTGAGCAGTACTTC CASSWGDRAIGEQYF
TRBJ1-2 . TRBV5-1 TRBD1 TGCGCCAGCAGCTTGGTGGGACAGGGGAGCTATGGCTACACCTTC CASSLVGQGSYGYTF
TRBJ1-5 . TRBV7-8 . TGTGCCAGCAGCCCAGGGAGGGCAGTTTATAGCAATCAGCCCCAGCATTTT CASSPGRAVYSNQPQHF